This T cell receptor (beta chain) was documented in a study of radiotherapy plus CTLA-4 blockade in lung cancer. Method: immunoSEQ multiplex PCR; TCRdb's copy keeps in-frame clones and lacks some. The sample has tens of thousands of clones, around 74% seen once; the top ten hold roughly an eighth. This clone was counted a single time. V gave up 4 bases and J gave up 4 bases; unmatched junction bases: 7. CDR1 and CDR2 (germline): SGHRS, YFSETQ. The CDR3 contains 15 residues. The specimen comprised peripheral blood, sampled from a patient treated with radiotherapy plus ipilimumab. The sequence came from a human donor with non-small cell lung cancer that progressed on radiotherapy plus ipilimumab. The genes are TRBV5-1 and TRBJ2-1; 8 nucleotides align to TRBD2. The CDR3: CASSPRGDLYNEQFF. The CDR3 DNA follows: TGCGCCAGCAGCCCGCGGGGGGACTTATACAATGAGCAGTTCTTC. Using reference TRBV5-1 and TRBJ2-1 for the parts outside the CDR3, the full variable domain is KAGVTQTPRYLIKTRGQQVTLSCSPISGHRSVSWYQQTPGQGLQFLFEYFSETQRNKGNFPGRFSGRQFSNSRSEMNVSTLELGDSALYLCASSPRGDLYNEQFFGPGTRLTVL.